This T cell receptor (beta chain) was sequenced for a study of blood T cell repertoires in COVID-19. Study-level information: Sites in the United States, Italy and Spain provided acute and convalescent COVID-19 samples.

The CDR3 has 16 amino acids. Germline V gives CDR1 LNHDA, CDR2 SQIVND (reference sequence). Trimming took 1 base from V and 0 from J, leaving 7 bases between them. Using immunoSEQ multiplex PCR, the repertoire was profiled, and TCRdb retains in-frame clones only, with some absent. Here the sample spans around 25,000 clones, approximately 90% being singletons. This TCR came from a human donor in a cohort sampled during active COVID-19. The chain joins TRBV19 to TRBJ1-6; D call uncertain. The sample was peripheral blood. The CDR3 sequence is CASSIAGSSYNSPLHF. For the CDR3, the DNA is TGTGCCAGTAGTATAGCAGGAAGCTCCTATAATTCACCCCTCCACTTT.